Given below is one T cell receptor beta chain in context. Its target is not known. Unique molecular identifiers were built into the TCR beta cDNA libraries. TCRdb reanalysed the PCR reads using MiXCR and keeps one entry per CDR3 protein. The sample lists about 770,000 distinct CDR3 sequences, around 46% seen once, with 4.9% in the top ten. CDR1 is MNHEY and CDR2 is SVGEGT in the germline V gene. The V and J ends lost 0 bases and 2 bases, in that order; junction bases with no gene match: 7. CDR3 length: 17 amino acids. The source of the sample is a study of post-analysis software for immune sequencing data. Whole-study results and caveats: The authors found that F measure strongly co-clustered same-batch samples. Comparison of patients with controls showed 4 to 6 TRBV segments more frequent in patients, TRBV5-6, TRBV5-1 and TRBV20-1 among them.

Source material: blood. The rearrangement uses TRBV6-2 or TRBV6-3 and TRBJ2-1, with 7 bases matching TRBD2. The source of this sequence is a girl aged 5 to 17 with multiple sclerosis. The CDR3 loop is CASSYSVAGDPYNEQFF. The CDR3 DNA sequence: TGTGCCAGCAGTTACTCGGTGGCGGGAGATCCCTACAATGAGCAGTTCTTC.